A selection of T cell receptor beta chains follows, all from one sample in a study of control samples from healthy donors and cancer patients. Sequenced by immunoSEQ multiplex PCR; TCRdb stores in-frame clones only, minus some. The sample has some 190,000 clones, about 90% seen once; the top ten hold less than 2%. The sample taken for sequencing was blood. These receptors were taken from a man younger than 40 in good health. CDR3s include the opening cysteine and the closing phenylalanine or tryptophan. A D gene is named only where the DNA matches it firmly. Size values are once, few and many counts, or a class for expanded clones, and some rows have none.

J gene: TRBJ2-2; D gene: TRBD2; V gene: TRBV9; clone size: .; CDR3 DNA: TGTGCCAGCAGCGTAGAAACTAGCGCCGGGGAGCTGTTTTTT; CDR3 protein: CASSVETSAGELFF
J gene: TRBJ2-7; D gene: .; V gene: TRBV7-9; clone size: .; CDR3 DNA: TGTGCCAGCAGCTTCAACATGGCTCGGGCGGAAAACTACGAGCAGTACTTC; CDR3 protein: CASSFNMARAENYEQYF
J gene: TRBJ2-2; D gene: .; V gene: TRBV6-6; clone size: .; CDR3 DNA: TGTGCCAGCAGTTACGGCAGGTGGGACACCGGGGAGCTGTTTTTT; CDR3 protein: CASSYGRWDTGELFF
J gene: TRBJ1-1; D gene: .; V gene: TRBV10-3; clone size: .; CDR3 DNA: TGTGCCATCAGTGAGACCGCCCTGAACACTGAAGCTTTCTTT; CDR3 protein: CAISETALNTEAFF
J gene: TRBJ2-3; D gene: TRBD2; V gene: TRBV5-1; clone size: .; CDR3 DNA: TGCGCCAGCAGCTTGGAAGCGGGACTAGGTACAGATACGCAGTATTTT; CDR3 protein: CASSLEAGLGTDTQYF
J gene: TRBJ1-5; D gene: .; V gene: TRBV19; clone size: .; CDR3 DNA: TGTGCCAGTAGTATAGTGAGATATAGCAATCAGCCCCAGCATTTT; CDR3 protein: CASSIVRYSNQPQHF
J gene: TRBJ2-4; D gene: TRBD1; V gene: TRBV7-9; clone size: .; CDR3 DNA: TGTGCCAGCAGCTTGTTCGGGACAGGGAAAAACATTCAGTACTTC; CDR3 protein: CASSLFGTGKNIQYF
J gene: TRBJ1-5; D gene: .; V gene: TRBV21-1; clone size: .; CDR3 DNA: TGTGCCAGCAGCAAAGGAAAGGATCAGCCCCAGCATTTT; CDR3 protein: CASSKGKDQPQHF
J gene: TRBJ2-1; D gene: TRBD2; V gene: TRBV5-1; clone size: .; CDR3 DNA: TGCGCCAGCAGCTTGCTTCTAGCGGGGGGGTTACAAGGTGAGCAGTTCTTC; CDR3 protein: CASSLLLAGGLQGEQFF
J gene: TRBJ2-3; D gene: TRBD2; V gene: TRBV6-2/TRBV6-3; clone size: few; CDR3 DNA: TGTGCCAGCAGCCTCCCTCCACTAGCGGGGGGCCCAGATACGCAGTATTTT; CDR3 protein: CASSLPPLAGGPDTQYF
J gene: TRBJ1-4; D gene: .; V gene: TRBV19; clone size: once; CDR3 DNA: TGTGCCAGTACCCGGCAGGGGAATGAAAAACTGTTTTTT; CDR3 protein: CASTRQGNEKLFF
J gene: TRBJ2-3; D gene: TRBD1; V gene: TRBV6-2/TRBV6-3; clone size: .; CDR3 DNA: TGTGCCAGCAGTTACGGGACAGGCTCAGATACGCAGTATTTT; CDR3 protein: CASSYGTGSDTQYF
J gene: TRBJ1-2; D gene: .; V gene: TRBV2; clone size: .; CDR3 DNA: TGTGCCAGCAGTTTATCGGGGGGCTCCTATGGCTACACCTTC; CDR3 protein: CASSLSGGSYGYTF
J gene: TRBJ2-1; D gene: TRBD2; V gene: TRBV7-6; clone size: .; CDR3 DNA: TGTGCCAGCAGCTCCTTAGCGGGGTCCTACAATGAGCAGTTCTTC; CDR3 protein: CASSSLAGSYNEQFF
J gene: TRBJ2-7; D gene: .; V gene: TRBV5-1; clone size: .; CDR3 DNA: TGCGCTCCGCTTTGGTGGCATTGGGCCTCCTACGAGCAGTACTTC; CDR3 protein: CAPLWWHWASYEQYF
J gene: TRBJ1-1; D gene: .; V gene: TRBV19; clone size: .; CDR3 DNA: TGTGCCAGTAGTATCACAGCTCATAGTGACACTGAAGCTTTCTTT; CDR3 protein: CASSITAHSDTEAFF
J gene: TRBJ1-1; D gene: .; V gene: TRBV2; clone size: .; CDR3 DNA: TGTGCCAGCATGGAATCGAGGGTAACCACTGAAGCTTTCTTT; CDR3 protein: CASMESRVTTEAFF
J gene: TRBJ1-5; D gene: .; V gene: TRBV7-9; clone size: .; CDR3 DNA: TGTGCCAGCAGCTTCCCCCTTACCATTGAGTATAGCAATCAGCCCCAGCATTTT; CDR3 protein: CASSFPLTIEYSNQPQHF
J gene: TRBJ2-7; D gene: .; V gene: TRBV18; clone size: once; CDR3 DNA: TGTGCCAGCTCACCCGGGGGAGTGGGCTCCTACGAGCAGTACTTC; CDR3 protein: CASSPGGVGSYEQYF
J gene: TRBJ2-7; D gene: .; V gene: TRBV9; clone size: few; CDR3 DNA: TGTGCCAGCAGCGCCGGACTGACGTCCTACGAGCAGTACTTC; CDR3 protein: CASSAGLTSYEQYF
J gene: TRBJ2-1; D gene: .; V gene: TRBV4-2; clone size: .; CDR3 DNA: TGTGCCAGCAGCCATGCTAGGAGCTCCTACAATGAGCAGTTCTTC; CDR3 protein: CASSHARSSYNEQFF
J gene: TRBJ1-5; D gene: .; V gene: TRBV11-2; clone size: few; CDR3 DNA: TGTGCCAGTTCGACAGGAAACGTTAATCAGCCCCAGCATTTT; CDR3 protein: CASSTGNVNQPQHF
J gene: TRBJ2-1; D gene: TRBD2; V gene: TRBV7-9; clone size: .; CDR3 DNA: TGTGCCAGCAGCTTACGCGGGGGGGACAATGAGCAGTTCTTC; CDR3 protein: CASSLRGGDNEQFF
J gene: TRBJ1-6; D gene: .; V gene: TRBV3-1/TRBV3-2; clone size: .; CDR3 DNA: TGTGCCAGCAGCCCCGCGGCCTATAATTCACCCCTCCACTTT; CDR3 protein: CASSPAAYNSPLHF
J gene: TRBJ2-2; D gene: TRBD2; V gene: TRBV7-3; clone size: .; CDR3 DNA: TGTGCCAGCACCGGAGGGGAGGGGCAGGACACCGGGGAGCTGTTTTTT; CDR3 protein: CASTGGEGQDTGELFF
J gene: TRBJ1-5; D gene: .; V gene: TRBV12-3/TRBV12-4; clone size: .; CDR3 DNA: TGTGCCAGCAGCCCTGGGACGAATCAGCCCCAGCATTTT; CDR3 protein: CASSPGTNQPQHF
J gene: TRBJ2-7; D gene: TRBD1; V gene: TRBV4-2; clone size: .; CDR3 DNA: TGTGCCAGCAGCCTGCAGGGGACAGGGGGCTTCTACGAGCAGTACTTC; CDR3 protein: CASSLQGTGGFYEQYF
J gene: TRBJ1-1; D gene: .; V gene: TRBV20-1; clone size: .; CDR3 DNA: TGCAGTGCTCAGGCGGACACTGAAGCTTTCTTT; CDR3 protein: CSAQADTEAFF
J gene: TRBJ1-2; D gene: .; V gene: TRBV12-3/TRBV12-4; clone size: once; CDR3 DNA: TGTGCCAGCAGTTTCAGGGGCTATGGCTACACCTTC; CDR3 protein: CASSFRGYGYTF
J gene: TRBJ2-2; D gene: .; V gene: TRBV27; clone size: .; CDR3 DNA: TGTGCCAGCAGTAGCCGGACAGATGGCACCGGGGAGCTGTTTTTT; CDR3 protein: CASSSRTDGTGELFF
J gene: TRBJ1-5; D gene: .; V gene: TRBV7-9; clone size: .; CDR3 DNA: TGTGCCAGCAGCGTCTGGGATCAGCCCCAGCATTTT; CDR3 protein: CASSVWDQPQHF
J gene: TRBJ2-3; D gene: TRBD2; V gene: TRBV20-1; clone size: once; CDR3 DNA: TGCAGTGCTAGTAGCACTAGCGGGGCGTTCGTAGATACGCAGTATTTT; CDR3 protein: CSASSTSGAFVDTQYF
J gene: TRBJ1-2; D gene: TRBD1; V gene: TRBV11-2; clone size: .; CDR3 DNA: TGTGCCAGCAGCTTAGCTGGACAGGGAGGGAGCTACACCTTC; CDR3 protein: CASSLAGQGGSYTF
J gene: TRBJ2-1; D gene: TRBD2; V gene: TRBV9; clone size: .; CDR3 DNA: TGTGCCAGCAGCGTAGTCTCCGCGGGGGGGCCCGGTGAGCAGTTCTTC; CDR3 protein: CASSVVSAGGPGEQFF
J gene: TRBJ2-2; D gene: TRBD2; V gene: TRBV3-1/TRBV3-2; clone size: once; CDR3 DNA: TGTGCCAGCAGCCAAACTAGCGGGGGTAACGGGGAGCTGTTTTTT; CDR3 protein: CASSQTSGGNGELFF
J gene: TRBJ2-7; D gene: .; V gene: TRBV7-8; clone size: .; CDR3 DNA: TGTGCCAGCAGCTCAAGGACAGCCACCTACGAGCAGTACTTC; CDR3 protein: CASSSRTATYEQYF
J gene: TRBJ1-5; D gene: .; V gene: TRBV2; clone size: .; CDR3 DNA: TGTGCCAGCAGTCAGGGAAGCAATCAGCCCCAGCATTTT; CDR3 protein: CASSQGSNQPQHF
J gene: TRBJ1-1; D gene: .; V gene: TRBV30; clone size: .; CDR3 DNA: TGTGCCTGGAGCCCAGGGAGGCTGAACACTGAAGCTTTCTTT; CDR3 protein: CAWSPGRLNTEAFF
J gene: TRBJ2-2; D gene: .; V gene: TRBV11-2; clone size: .; CDR3 DNA: TGTGCCAGCAGCCCAGTCCGGGGGCGCGGCACCGGGGAGCTGTTTTTT; CDR3 protein: CASSPVRGRGTGELFF
J gene: TRBJ1-2; D gene: .; V gene: TRBV5-6; clone size: .; CDR3 DNA: TGTGCCAGCAGCCCCTTGGGGGGGGTTGCGTATGGCTACACCTTC; CDR3 protein: CASSPLGGVAYGYTF
J gene: TRBJ1-1; D gene: .; V gene: TRBV5-1; clone size: .; CDR3 DNA: TGCGCCAGCAGCAGAAGTTTGGCCGCGGCTGAAGCTTTCTTT; CDR3 protein: CASSRSLAAAEAFF
J gene: TRBJ2-1; D gene: TRBD1; V gene: TRBV27; clone size: .; CDR3 DNA: TGTGCCAGCAGTCCACGACAGGGGAAGGATGAGCAGTTCTTC; CDR3 protein: CASSPRQGKDEQFF
J gene: TRBJ2-3; D gene: TRBD2; V gene: TRBV18; clone size: once; CDR3 DNA: TGTGCCAGCTCACGGACTAGCGGGACTAGCACAGATACGCAGTATTTT; CDR3 protein: CASSRTSGTSTDTQYF
J gene: TRBJ2-3; D gene: .; V gene: TRBV5-6; clone size: .; CDR3 DNA: TGTGCCAGCAGCTCTATGAACGGGGATACGCAGTATTTT; CDR3 protein: CASSSMNGDTQYF
J gene: TRBJ1-1; D gene: .; V gene: TRBV24-1; clone size: .; CDR3 DNA: TGTGCCACCAGTGAACCACCCCTAAGGGGTTTGGATAACACTGAAGCTTTCTTT; CDR3 protein: CATSEPPLRGLDNTEAFF
J gene: TRBJ2-3; D gene: TRBD1; V gene: TRBV11-2; clone size: .; CDR3 DNA: TGTGCCAGCAGCTACCACAGGGGTAGCACAGATACGCAGTATTTT; CDR3 protein: CASSYHRGSTDTQYF
J gene: TRBJ1-1; D gene: .; V gene: TRBV11-2; clone size: .; CDR3 DNA: TGTGCCAGCAGCCCAGATCTGAACACTGAAGCTTTCTTT; CDR3 protein: CASSPDLNTEAFF
J gene: TRBJ2-3; D gene: .; V gene: TRBV5-4; clone size: .; CDR3 DNA: TGTGCCAGCAGCTTCTGGGGGCCCACAGATACGCAGTATTTT; CDR3 protein: CASSFWGPTDTQYF
J gene: TRBJ2-3; D gene: TRBD2; V gene: TRBV30; clone size: .; CDR3 DNA: TGTGCCTGGACAAGCCGCCGCGGTAGCGGGGTTATGGATACGCAGTATTTT; CDR3 protein: CAWTSRRGSGVMDTQYF
J gene: TRBJ2-7; D gene: TRBD1; V gene: TRBV5-1; clone size: .; CDR3 DNA: TGCGCCAGCAGCTTGGATACAGGGGGCATCTACGAGCAGTACTTC; CDR3 protein: CASSLDTGGIYEQYF
J gene: TRBJ2-7; D gene: .; V gene: TRBV28; clone size: .; CDR3 DNA: TGTGCCAGCACGTCGACGTACGAGCAGTACTTC; CDR3 protein: CASTSTYEQYF